Following are 30 T cell receptor beta chains from one sample sequenced in a study of control samples from healthy donors and cancer patients. Sequencing used immunoSEQ multiplex PCR; TCRdb keeps in-frame clones, though not all of them. The sample has around 50,000 clones; over 85% are singletons. The specimen was blood. The receptors originated from a man aged 25 to 45 in good health.

The chain joins TRBV10-3 to TRBJ2-1, with D maybe TRBD2 (5 bases). CDR3 length: 16 amino acids. Trimming cost V 9 bases and J 5 bases, with 23 bases left between them. Per germline, CDR1 ENHRY and CDR2 SYGVKD. CDR3 amino acids: CAISQAERLLNNEQFF. The CDR3 DNA is TGTGCCATAAGTCAAGCGGAGCGACTCCTCAACAATGAGCAGTTCTTC.

The genes are TRBV5-4 and TRBJ2-7; weak D call: TRBD1 (6 bases). The V end was cut by 3 bases, the J end by 2 bases, with 9 bases between. Per the germline V gene, CDR1 is SGHNT and CDR2 is YYREEE (reference sequence). The CDR3 is 13 residues long. The CDR3, as DNA: TGTGCCAGCAGCTACCGGGACACCTACGAGCAGTACTTC. Translating gives CASSYRDTYEQYF.

This rearrangement joins TRBV27 to TRBJ2-4; D remains unclear. The V and J ends lost 2 bases and 3 bases respectively, with 11 bases between them. This CDR3 has 15 amino acids. Germline V gene data show CDR1 as MNHEY and CDR2 as SMNVEV (reference sequence). The CDR3 nucleotides are TGTGCCAGCAGTTTACTGGGCCCAGACAAAAACATTCAGTACTTC. It yields the protein CASSLLGPDKNIQYF.

The chain links TRBV7-3 to TRBJ2-3; 9 nucleotides agree with TRBD2. The V segment lost 5 bases and the J segment 3 bases; nucleotides outside the gene matches: 9. The germline V gene has CDR1 SGHTA and CDR2 FQGTGA. The CDR3 has 16 residues. The CDR3 nucleotides are TGTGCCAGCAGCCCAATACTAGCGGGCCGGACAGATACGCAGTATTTT. As protein: CASSPILAGRTDTQYF.

The rearrangement uses TRBV7-8 and TRBJ1-1; no clear D gene. V was shortened by 5 bases and J by 2 bases, with 9 bases between the two germline ends. The CDR3 contains 13 residues. Germline V lookup: CDR1 SGHVS, CDR2 FQNEAQ. The DNA of the CDR3 is TGTGCCAGCAGCCTAGGGAGAAACACTGAAGCTTTCTTT. Its protein product is CASSLGRNTEAFF.

The V gene is TRBV5-1, the J gene TRBJ2-5; 7 nucleotides match TRBD2. Germline V gene lookup returns CDR1 SGHRS and CDR2 YFSETQ. The length of the CDR3 is 16 residues. V lost 4 bases, J lost 5 bases, and 14 bases stayed unmatched. The CDR3 DNA sequence: TGCGCCAGCAGCCCCGAGGGGAGCGGGACCGGGGAGACCCAGTACTTC. This codes for CASSPEGSGTGETQYF.

This clone was observed once. J is TRBJ2-3 and V is TRBV3-1 (or the pseudogene TRBV3-2); D may be TRBD2 (6 bases). The CDR3 sequence is 15 residues long. Germline V CDR1 and CDR2: LGHDT, YNNKEL (reference sequence). Trimming cost V 4 bases and J 0 bases, with 11 bases left between them. The CDR3 nucleotides read TGTGCCAGCAGCCGATCCGGGACTAGCACAGATACGCAGTATTTT. Translated: CASSRSGTSTDTQYF.

The chain carries TRBV3-1 (or the pseudogene TRBV3-2) and TRBJ2-7; 8 nucleotides agree with TRBD1. This CDR3 has 17 amino acids. With 0 bases clipped from V and 3 bases from J, the junction kept 10 bases outside the gene matches. CDR1 is LGHDT and CDR2 is YNNKEL in the germline V gene (reference sequence). Written as DNA, the CDR3 is TGTGCCAGCAGCCAAGATTCCCGGACAGGGAAGCGCTACGAGCAGTACTTC. Translation: CASSQDSRTGKRYEQYF.

This chain joins TRBV30 and TRBJ2-6; D perhaps matches TRBD1 (5 bases). The CDR3 runs to 16 residues. V gave up 4 bases and J gave up 4 bases, with 17 bases separating them. The germline CDR1 and CDR2 sequences are GTSNPN and SVGIG (reference sequence). CDR3 loop: CAWTRGGASGANVLTF. The DNA for the CDR3 is TGTGCCTGGACCCGAGGTGGGGCTTCCGGGGCCAACGTCCTGACTTTC. Full variable domain (remainder filled in from reference TRBV30 and TRBJ2-6): SQTIHQWPATLVQPVGSPLSLECTVEGTSNPNLYWYRQAAGRGLQLLFYSVGIGQISSEVPQNLSASRPQDRQFILSSKKLLLSDSGFYLCAWTRGGASGANVLTFGAGSRLTVL.

The chain links TRBV11-2 to TRBJ2-7; 8 nucleotides agree with TRBD1. Looked up from germline, CDR1 is SGHAT and CDR2 is FQNNGV. The junction had 6 bases not matched to a gene; V was cut back by 6 bases and J by 5 bases. The CDR3 runs to 13 residues. In DNA form, the CDR3 reads TGTGCCAGCAGTCAGACAGGGGTCCACGAGCAGTACTTC. This codes for CASSQTGVHEQYF.

For the CDR3, the DNA is TGTGCCAGCAGTCCGGAGACGAATACGCAGTATTTT. Its translation: CASSPETNTQYF. V gene TRBV28 combines with J gene TRBJ2-3; the D is unclear. The V end lost 5 bases, the J end lost 7 bases, and 10 bases lay between the germline ends. The CDR3 contains 12 residues. CDR1 and CDR2 (germline): MDHEN, SYDVKM.

V gene TRBV5-5 combines with J gene TRBJ1-5; no clear D gene. V was trimmed by 2 bases and J by 4 bases, leaving 4 bases between them. The CDR3 contains 12 residues. Germline CDR1 SGHKS, CDR2 YYEKEE (reference sequence). Here the CDR3 reads CASSFQNQPQHF. The CDR3 coding sequence is TGTGCCAGCAGCTTCCAGAATCAGCCCCAGCATTTT.

This clone was seen a few times. The gene calls are TRBV6-2 or TRBV6-3 and TRBJ2-1; 11 bases align to TRBD1. There are 14 residues in the CDR3. Per the germline V gene, CDR1 is MNHEY and CDR2 is SVGEGT. Trimming removed 6 bases from V and 6 bases from J; junction bases left unmatched: 4. In nucleotides, the CDR3 is TGTGCCAGCAGCTCGGGACAGGGGGGCAATGAGCAGTTCTTC. Translation gives CASSSGQGGNEQFF.

J is TRBJ1-1 and V is TRBV10-2; the D is unclear. Per the germline V gene, CDR1 is WSHSY and CDR2 is SAAADI. Trimming took 3 bases from V and 6 from J, leaving 23 bases between them. This CDR3 comprises 17 residues. CDR3 protein: CASSDLAGGISTSEAFF. In DNA, the CDR3 is TGCGCCAGCAGTGATTTGGCAGGCGGTATATCAACATCTGAAGCTTTCTTT.

The chain combines TRBV27 with TRBJ2-1; TRBD2 agrees at 8 bases. Germline V gene lookup returns CDR1 MNHEY and CDR2 SMNVEV (reference sequence). Trimming cost V 3 bases and J 8 bases; bases outside gene matches: 18. This CDR3 comprises 18 residues. The CDR3 protein is CASSFRRGAGEGGDEQFF. In DNA, the CDR3 is TGTGCCAGCAGTTTCCGGAGGGGAGCGGGAGAAGGAGGGGATGAGCAGTTCTTC.

The V and J genes are TRBV25-1 and TRBJ1-2; D is ambiguous. Germline CDR1 MGHDK, CDR2 SYGVNS. The CDR3 is 11 residues long. Trimming left V 3 bases short and J 4 bases short, with 3 bases between. The CDR3 loop is CASSDAYGYTF. The CDR3 bases are TGTGCCAGCAGTGACGCCTATGGCTACACCTTC.

V usage is TRBV6-1 and J usage is TRBJ2-3, with D tentatively TRBD2 (5 bases). V gave up 8 bases and J gave up 1 base, with 10 bases separating them. The CDR3 covers 13 residues. Germline CDR1 MNHNS, CDR2 SASEGT. The CDR3 DNA reads as TGTGCCAGCCTAGCCGGTCGCACAGATACGCAGTATTTT. Residues: CASLAGRTDTQYF.

The rearrangement links TRBV11-2 to TRBJ2-7; 7 bases line up with TRBD1. The length of the CDR3 is 12 residues. Germline V gives CDR1 SGHAT, CDR2 FQNNGV. Losses at the gene ends were 5 bases for V and 7 bases for J; bases not matched to a gene: 5. As DNA, the CDR3 is TGTGCCAGCAGCACTGACAGGGAAGAGCAGTACTTC. It codes for CASSTDREEQYF.

The chain couples TRBV28 to TRBJ1-5; the D is unclear. This CDR3 has 12 amino acids. Germline V gene sequence: CDR1 MDHEN, CDR2 SYDVKM. Trimming took off 7 bases at V and 3 bases at J, with 7 bases between the two ends. The CDR3 DNA follows: TGTGCCAGCATCGGCGTCAATCAGCCCCAGCATTTT. This gives the protein CASIGVNQPQHF.

This clone has only one observation. This chain joins TRBV28 and TRBJ2-3; TRBD2 agrees at 10 bases. Trimming removed 8 bases from V and 6 bases from J; junction bases left unmatched: 17. This CDR3 comprises 17 residues. Germline-derived CDR1 and CDR2 are MDHEN and SYDVKM. This CDR3 reads CASESAASGLAADTQYF. The CDR3 DNA is TGTGCCAGCGAGTCGGCTGCCTCAGGACTAGCGGCGGATACGCAGTATTTT. The complete variable domain, with remaining parts taken from reference TRBV28 and TRBJ2-3, reads DVKVTQSSRYLVKRTGEKVFLECVQDMDHENMFWYRQDPGLGLRLIYFSYDVKMKEKGDIPEGYSVSREKKERFSLILESASTNQTSMYLCASESAASGLAADTQYFGPGTRLTVL.

The chain recombines TRBV29-1 with TRBJ2-7; TRBD2 agrees at 8 bases. Trimming took 8 bases from V and 2 from J; bases not matched to a gene: 20. This CDR3 spans 17 amino acids. Germline CDR1 and CDR2: SQVTM and ANQGSEA. The CDR3 region has the DNA TGCAGCCCAACCCCCCAATTCCAGCGGGAGATCCCCTACGAGCAGTACTTC. It specifies CSPTPQFQREIPYEQYF.

The chain combines TRBV18 with TRBJ2-5, with 8 bases matching TRBD1. This CDR3 contains 14 residues. The V and J ends lost 3 bases and 5 bases, in that order; junction bases with no gene match: 5. Germline values: CDR1 KGHSH, CDR2 LQKENI. The CDR3: CASSPGTGGETQYF. CDR3 coding DNA: TGTGCCAGCTCACCGGGGACAGGAGGGGAGACCCAGTACTTC.

This chain uses TRBV19 with TRBJ1-4; D is ambiguous. V shed 5 bases and J shed 8 bases, with 24 bases lying between them. The germline V gene has CDR1 LNHDA and CDR2 SQIVND (reference sequence). The CDR3 has 17 amino acids. CDR3 DNA: TGTGCCAGTAGTGACACCATTCGGGGAGGGAGTATGGAAAAACTGTTTTTT. This codes for CASSDTIRGGSMEKLFF.

V usage is TRBV19 and J usage is TRBJ1-2, with a tentative D call TRBD1 (5 bases). Germline CDR1 and CDR2: LNHDA and SQIVND (reference sequence). V shed 4 bases and J shed 6 bases, with 18 bases lying between them. CDR3 size: 15 residues. CDR3 protein: CASSTPGGAEDGYTF. CDR3 nucleotides: TGTGCCAGTAGTACGCCAGGAGGGGCCGAGGATGGCTACACCTTC.

This rearrangement joins TRBV6-2 or TRBV6-3 to TRBJ2-1, with 13 bases lining up with TRBD2. Germline V gives CDR1 MNHEY, CDR2 SVGEGT. The CDR3 covers 15 residues. V lost 5 bases and J lost 6; bases outside the gene matches: 4. DNA for the CDR3: TGTGCCAGCAGTAAACTAGCGGGAGGGCCCAATGAGCAGTTCTTC. Translated, it gives CASSKLAGGPNEQFF.

The gene calls are TRBV4-1 and TRBJ1-5, with TRBD1 identical over 7 bases. V trimming: 0 bases; J trimming: 6 bases; junction bases outside the gene matches: 5. CDR3 length: 15 amino acids. The germline gives CDR1 MGHRA, CDR2 YSYEKL. The CDR3 DNA sequence: TGCGCCAGCAGCCAAGATCGAGGGGGCGGTCAGCCCCAGCATTTT. Amino acid sequence: CASSQDRGGGQPQHF.

The rearrangement joins TRBV3-1 (or the pseudogene TRBV3-2) to TRBJ2-7, with 9 bases fitting TRBD2. The CDR3 spans 15 residues. Trimming at V came to 1 base and at J to 0 bases, leaving 1 base not matched to a gene. Germline CDR1 is LGHDT and CDR2 is YNNKEL (reference sequence). CDR3 protein: CASSQGTSASYEQYF. In DNA, the CDR3 is TGTGCCAGCAGCCAAGGGACTAGCGCCTCCTACGAGCAGTACTTC.

V usage is TRBV15 and J usage is TRBJ2-5; D possibly corresponds to TRBD1 (5 bases). The CDR3 contains 14 residues. CDR1 is LNHNV, CDR2 YYDKDF, per germline (reference sequence). Trimming cost V 0 bases and J 2 bases, with 7 bases left between them. The CDR3 DNA follows: TGTGCCACCAGCAGAGAATACAGGCAAGAGACCCAGTACTTC. This encodes CATSREYRQETQYF.

The CDR3 protein is CAISEGPRGGSDTQYF. The CDR3, as DNA: TGTGCCATCAGTGAAGGTCCCAGGGGGGGTTCAGATACGCAGTATTTT. The chain links TRBV10-3 to TRBJ2-3, with D perhaps matching TRBD1 or TRBD2 (7 bases each). Trimming stripped 3 bases from V and 4 bases from J, with 17 bases between. The CDR3 length is 16 residues. Germline CDR1 and CDR2: ENHRY and SYGVKD.

This clone was observed a single time. The chain is built from TRBV6-2 or TRBV6-3 and TRBJ2-3, with a tentative D call TRBD2 (5 bases). CDR3 length: 13 residues. The V end was cut by 2 bases, the J end by 8 bases, with 11 bases between. Germline V CDR1 and CDR2: MNHEY, SVGEGT. For the CDR3, the DNA is TGTGCCAGCAGTTACGGCGTAGGAGGTACGCAGTATTTT. Encoded protein: CASSYGVGGTQYF.